Listed here is a single T cell receptor beta chain. The entry originates in a study of blood T cell repertoires in COVID-19. Study context: Samples came from the United States, Italy and Spain, spanning acute and convalescent COVID-19. The analysed material was cDNA or gDNA that came from T cells, B-cell-depleted T cells, or PBMCs.

Authors' data handling: Amplifying reference gene primers gave estimates of nucleated cell counts. Profiling relied on immunoSEQ multiplex PCR, and the TCRdb table lists in-frame clones only, not all of them. That table gives V, J and clone size, and the DNA gave D and trimming. The sample consists of approximately 300,000 clones, approximately 88% of them appearing once. The V segment lost 4 bases and the J segment 7 bases; nucleotides outside the gene matches: 2. There are 13 residues in the CDR3. The germline CDR1 and CDR2 sequences are KGHDR and SFDVKD. The chain recombines TRBV24-1 with TRBJ2-1, with 8 bases identical to TRBD1. The source is a man aged 18 to 30 who had recovered from COVID-19. Source material: peripheral blood. The CDR3 region is CATSEQGANEQFF. CDR3 coding DNA: TGTGCCACCAGTGAGCAGGGGGCGAATGAGCAGTTCTTC.